This passage covers 26 T cell receptor beta chains from one sample sequenced in a study of control samples from healthy donors and cancer patients. TCRdb's copy holds only in-frame clones and misses some; the assay was immunoSEQ multiplex PCR. Here the sample spans 140,000 to 150,000 clones, about nine tenths being singletons. The sample taken for sequencing was blood. These receptors were obtained from a man aged 25-45 years in good health.

The chain links TRBV18 to TRBJ1-1; D remains unclear. This CDR3 region has 16 residues. Germline assignment: CDR1 KGHSH and CDR2 LQKENI. V lost 1 base and J 1 base, leaving 13 bases between the germline ends. The CDR3 sequence: CASSPQGGRTNTEAFF. CDR3 sequence (DNA): TGTGCCAGCTCACCACAGGGTGGGCGGACGAACACTGAAGCTTTCTTT. The full variable domain, with the rest looked up from reference TRBV18 and TRBJ1-1, is NAGVMQNPRHLVRRRGQEARLRCSPMKGHSHVYWYRQLPEEGLKFMVYLQKENIIDESGMPKERFSAEFPKEGPSILRIQQVVRGDSAAYFCASSPQGGRTNTEAFFGQGTRLTVV.

Here the CDR3 DNA reads TGTGCCAGCAGCTTAGACCAGGATGGTTCACCCCTCCACTTT. Translating gives CASSLDQDGSPLHF. J is TRBJ1-6 and V is TRBV7-8; D is undetermined. CDR3 length: 14 residues. Germline V gene lookup returns CDR1 SGHVS and CDR2 FQNEAQ. Trimming took off 1 base at V and 9 bases at J, with 10 bases between the two ends. The variable domain in full, with the rest retrieved from reference TRBV7-8 and TRBJ1-6, is GAGVSQSPRYKVAKRGQDVALRCDPISGHVSLFWYQQALGQGPEFLTYFQNEAQLDKSGLPSDRFFAERPEGSVSTLKIQRTQQEDSAVYLCASSLDQDGSPLHFGNGTRLTVT.

The rearrangement links TRBV7-9 to TRBJ1-6; 9 nucleotides match TRBD1. The V and J ends lost 5 bases and 7 bases, in that order; junction bases with no gene match: 6. The germline CDR1 and CDR2 sequences are SEHNR and FQNEAQ (reference sequence). The CDR3 is made up of 15 amino acids. The CDR3 nucleotides read TGTGCCAGCAGCCTCCCCGGGACAGGGAATTCACCCCTCCACTTT. This gives the protein CASSLPGTGNSPLHF.

The V call is TRBV6-5, the J call TRBJ1-1; TRBD1 matches 8 bases. CDR1 MNHEY and CDR2 SVGAGI come from the germline V gene. This CDR3 has 14 amino acids. V lost 6 bases and J lost 4; bases outside the gene matches: 7. CDR3 in amino acids: CASRKQGVGTEAFF. Written as DNA, the CDR3 is TGTGCCAGCAGAAAACAGGGGGTTGGCACTGAAGCTTTCTTT.

The rearrangement uses TRBV12-5 and TRBJ2-5; possible D gene TRBD1, 6 bases. The V and J ends lost 5 bases and 1 base respectively, with 14 bases between them. Germline V gene data show CDR1 as LGHNT and CDR2 as FRNRAP. The CDR3 has 15 amino acids. DNA of the CDR3: TGTGCTAGTGGTAGTCCGGCAGGGGCCCAAGAGACCCAGTACTTC. The encoded protein is CASGSPAGAQETQYF.

J is TRBJ2-2 and V is TRBV7-2; D is possibly TRBD2 (6 bases). This CDR3 has 17 amino acids. Germline V gene data show CDR1 as SGHTA and CDR2 as FQGNSA. V gave up 3 bases and J gave up 3 bases, with 17 bases separating them. CDR3 sequence reads: CASSFASSGAYTGELFF. In DNA form, the CDR3 reads TGTGCCAGCAGCTTCGCTAGTAGCGGAGCCTACACCGGGGAGCTGTTTTTT.

The V gene is TRBV7-2, the J gene TRBJ1-2; 7 bases match TRBD1. The CDR3 spans 13 residues. J gave up 8 bases and V 2 bases, and 5 bases lay outside the gene matches. Germline V lookup: CDR1 SGHTA, CDR2 FQGNSA. This chain's CDR3 is CASSLNRGGGYTF. As DNA, the CDR3 is TGTGCCAGCAGCTTAAACAGGGGTGGCGGCTACACCTTC. The full variable domain, with the rest looked up from reference TRBV7-2 and TRBJ1-2, is GAGVSQSPSNKVTEKGKDVELRCDPISGHTALYWYRQSLGQGLEFLIYFQGNSAPDKSGLPSDRFSAERTGGSVSTLTIQRTQQEDSAVYLCASSLNRGGGYTFGSGTRLTVV.

The rearrangement joins TRBV19 to TRBJ2-7; 7 bases fit TRBD2. Germline assignment: CDR1 LNHDA and CDR2 SQIVND (reference sequence). The CDR3 loop spans 14 amino acids. Trimming took 4 bases from V and 7 from J; bases not matched to a gene: 10. The CDR3, as DNA: TGTGCCAGTAGTACCCCCGGGGGTAGCGGGGAGCAGTACTTC. It specifies CASSTPGGSGEQYF.

A single count supports this clone. The genes are TRBV27 and TRBJ1-6; 7 bases are a match to TRBD1. Trimming took 3 bases from V and 5 from J; bases not matched to a gene: 10. Germline lookup yields CDR1 MNHEY and CDR2 SMNVEV (reference sequence). This CDR3 spans 17 amino acids. The CDR3 nucleotides read TGTGCCAGCAGTTTTATCCAGGGGGGACAGAATAATTCACCCCTCCACTTT. Amino acid sequence: CASSFIQGGQNNSPLHF.

In its sample, this clone was seen once. V gene TRBV4-3 combines with J gene TRBJ2-5, with 8 bases matching TRBD1. CDR3 length equals 15 residues. The V and J ends lost 0 bases and 7 bases, in that order; junction bases with no gene match: 7. CDR1 is LGHNA and CDR2 is YSLEER in the germline V gene. The CDR3 loop is CASSQDRGQDGTQYF. In DNA form, the CDR3 reads TGCGCCAGCAGCCAAGATCGGGGACAGGACGGGACCCAGTACTTC.

The J gene is TRBJ1-1, the V gene TRBV4-1, with D tentatively TRBD1 (6 bases). The germline V gene has CDR1 MGHRA and CDR2 YSYEKL. CDR3 length equals 16 residues. Trimming took 4 bases from V and 5 from J, leaving 20 bases between them. CDR3 nucleotides: TGCGCCAGCAGCCTGGGACGGGGGGCGCGGGGGACTGAAGCTTTCTTT. Translating it yields CASSLGRGARGTEAFF.

The chain employs TRBV5-6 and TRBJ1-1; D uncertain. In germline, CDR1 is SGHDT, CDR2 YYEEEE. CDR3 length: 13 amino acids. Between the trimmed V and J ends, which lost 1 base and 0 bases, there was a span of 4 bases. CDR3 DNA sequence: TGTGCCAGCAGCTTGTATGTGAACACTGAAGCTTTCTTT. Translating it yields CASSLYVNTEAFF.

The chain uses TRBV30 and TRBJ1-2; D call uncertain. The CDR3 sequence is 12 residues long. CDR1 is GTSNPN, CDR2 SVGIG, per germline (reference sequence). The V and J ends lost 2 bases and 5 bases respectively, with 9 bases between them. The CDR3 DNA reads as TGTGCCTGGAGTATGACCTTTTATGGCTACACCTTC. Amino acid sequence: CAWSMTFYGYTF.

The J gene is TRBJ2-7, the V gene TRBV4-2, with D maybe TRBD2 (5 bases). Germline CDR1 is LGHNA and CDR2 is YNFKEQ. The CDR3 is 13 amino acids. V was cut by 2 bases and J by 5 bases, with 10 bases left in between. As DNA, the CDR3 is TGTGCCAGCAGCCAACGGTCCGGGGACGAGCAGTACTTC. Its translation is CASSQRSGDEQYF.

The chain is built from TRBV29-1 and TRBJ1-1, with 8 positions matching TRBD1. The V gene end was trimmed by 5 bases and the J gene end by 5 bases; junction bases not matched to a gene: 7. Germline V lookup: CDR1 SQVTM, CDR2 ANQGSEA. This CDR3 contains 13 residues. The CDR3 spells CSVRGRGLTEAFF. CDR3 nucleotide sequence: TGCAGCGTTAGGGGCAGGGGGCTTACTGAAGCTTTCTTT.

This chain connects TRBV2 to TRBJ2-7, with D hard to call. The length of the CDR3 is 12 residues. With 0 bases removed from V and 6 bases from J, the gap between germline ends came to 6 bases. Germline values: CDR1 SNHLY, CDR2 FYNNEI. CDR3 region: CASSEAPSEQYF. The CDR3 coding sequence is TGTGCCAGCAGTGAAGCCCCGAGCGAGCAGTACTTC.

The genes are TRBV12-3 or TRBV12-4 and TRBJ2-7, with no clear D. The CDR3 extends over 11 amino acids. Trimming took off 4 bases at V and 6 bases at J, with 7 bases between the two ends. The CDR3 nucleotides read TGTGCCAGCAGTTCCATCATCGAGCAGTACTTC. Translated, it gives CASSSIIEQYF.

The chain employs TRBV27 and TRBJ1-2, with D hard to call. CDR1 and CDR2 (germline): MNHEY, SMNVEV (reference sequence). V was trimmed by 0 bases and J by 4 bases, leaving 9 bases between them. The CDR3 loop spans 14 amino acids. This chain's CDR3 is CASSLSAGTYGYTF. CDR3 bases: TGTGCCAGCAGTTTATCGGCAGGAACCTATGGCTACACCTTC.

V and J are TRBV5-1 and TRBJ2-5, with D possibly TRBD2 on 7 matching bases. V gave up 3 bases and J gave up 1 base, with 13 bases separating them. The CDR3 consists of 15 residues. Germline loops: CDR1 SGHRS, CDR2 YFSETQ. The DNA for the CDR3 is TGCGCCAGCAGCTACAACGGGGGGCCCCAAGAGACCCAGTACTTC. Translation: CASSYNGGPQETQYF.

The chain uses TRBV7-6 and TRBJ2-3; 8 positions match TRBD1. The CDR3 sequence is 17 residues long. CDR1 is SGHVS and CDR2 is FNYEAQ in the germline V gene. V dropped 0 bases and J dropped 6; count of bases not matched to a gene: 11. The CDR3 here is CASSLARSQGVRDTQYF. The CDR3 DNA reads TGTGCCAGCAGCTTAGCGCGATCACAGGGGGTCAGGGATACGCAGTATTTT.

This clone was seen once. The chain recombines TRBV4-2 with TRBJ2-3, with 8 bases aligning to TRBD1. The CDR3 is 15 amino acids. With V trimmed by 8 bases and J by 0 bases, 7 bases remained unmatched. The germline V gene encodes CDR1 LGHNA and CDR2 YNFKEQ. Here the CDR3 DNA reads TGTGCCAGCGCCCCGGGACAGGCTAGCACAGATACGCAGTATTTT. It is translated as CASAPGQASTDTQYF.

Comment on this clone: Other DNA sequences in this sample translate to the same CDR3. This chain uses TRBV19 with TRBJ1-4; 7 bases match TRBD1. This CDR3 region has 15 residues. Unmatched junction bases numbered 4, after V lost 5 bases and J lost 1 base. Germline assignment: CDR1 LNHDA and CDR2 SQIVND (reference sequence). CDR3 coding DNA: TGTGCCAGTAGTCGACAGGGTCTAACTAATGAAAAACTGTTTTTT. Translated: CASSRQGLTNEKLFF.

This chain uses TRBV7-2 with TRBJ2-7; D is unresolved. Germline CDR1 is SGHTA and CDR2 is FQGNSA. The V and J ends lost 4 bases and 5 bases respectively, with 15 bases between them. CDR3 length equals 14 residues. The CDR3 nucleotides are TGTGCCAGCAGCTCGACCCTGGGTCTCAACGAGCAGTACTTC. It codes for CASSSTLGLNEQYF.

This rearrangement joins TRBV6-2 or TRBV6-3 to TRBJ1-5; tentatively, D is TRBD1 (6 bases). V was pared by 4 bases and J by 0 bases, with 13 bases between. The CDR3 sequence is 16 residues long. The germline gives CDR1 MNHEY, CDR2 SVGEGT. The CDR3 loop reads CASSFARDTSNQPQHF. In DNA, the CDR3 is TGTGCCAGCAGTTTCGCCCGGGACACTAGCAATCAGCCCCAGCATTTT.

This clone appeared once. V and J are TRBV6-5 and TRBJ2-7; D gene uncertain. V dropped 6 bases and J dropped 4 bases, with 10 bases sitting between them. From germline, CDR1 is MNHEY and CDR2 SVGAGI. The CDR3 is 12 amino acids. In nucleotides, the CDR3 is TGTGCCAGCAGGAGGACCGTTTACGAGCAGTACTTC. It encodes CASRRTVYEQYF.

The chain couples TRBV4-3 to TRBJ1-1; D may be TRBD1 (5 bases). Deletions cut 1 base from V and 5 bases from J, with 11 bases between. CDR3 length: 14 amino acids. The germline CDR1 and CDR2 sequences are LGHNA and YSLEER. The CDR3 protein is CASSQGLTGTEAFF. The CDR3 DNA reads as TGCGCCAGCAGCCAAGGACTTACAGGTACTGAAGCTTTCTTT.